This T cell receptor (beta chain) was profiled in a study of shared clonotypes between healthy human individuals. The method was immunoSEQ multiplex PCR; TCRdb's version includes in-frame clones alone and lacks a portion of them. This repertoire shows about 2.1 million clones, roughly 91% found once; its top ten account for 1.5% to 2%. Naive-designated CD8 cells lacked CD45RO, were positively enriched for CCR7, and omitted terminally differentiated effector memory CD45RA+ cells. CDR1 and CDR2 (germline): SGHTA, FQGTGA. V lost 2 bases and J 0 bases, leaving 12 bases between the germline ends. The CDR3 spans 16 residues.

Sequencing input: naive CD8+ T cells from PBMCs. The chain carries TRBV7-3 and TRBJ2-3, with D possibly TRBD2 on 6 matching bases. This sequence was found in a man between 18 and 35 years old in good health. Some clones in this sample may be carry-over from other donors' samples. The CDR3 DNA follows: TGTGCCAGCAGCTTATTTGGCGGGACTAGCACAGATACGCAGTATTTT. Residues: CASSLFGGTSTDTQYF.